A selection of T cell receptor beta chains follows, all from one sample in a study of T-cell memory formation after mild COVID-19. Using its own MiXCR run on the 5' RACE reads, TCRdb lists one record per CDR3 protein. The sample has 250,000 to 300,000 distinct CDR3 sequences, roughly 17% seen once. The sample consisted of PBMCs or a T cell subset sorted from them (not recorded which). The source is a man aged 18 to 35 who had mild COVID-19 (a few samples of this study predate the infection). Cell type and time point are not known. The CDR3 runs from the conserved cysteine through the conserved F or W. A row's size may be missing; if present it is once, few, many or a size class.

v_call,clone_size,j_call,cdr3_aa
TRBV5-1,few,TRBJ2-5,CASSRDNRAEETQYF
TRBV6-5,.,TRBJ2-3,CASSSPSRTSTDTQYF
TRBV7-3,few,TRBJ2-7,CASSLGPGVHEQYF
TRBV11-3,few,TRBJ2-1,CASSGDKNEQFF
TRBV14,.,TRBJ2-1,CASSQMWGPDNEQFF
TRBV7-9,few,TRBJ1-4,CASSSELGNEKLFF
TRBV7-6,.,TRBJ1-6,CASSLVAGTGFSPLHF
TRBV5-4,many,TRBJ2-3,CASSFRLNRGTDTQYF
TRBV29-1,.,TRBJ2-7,CSVSQGGGEQYF
TRBV29-1,.,TRBJ1-2,CSVEVRQVDGYTF
TRBV12-3/TRBV12-4,.,TRBJ2-5,CASKSLGGRQETQYF
TRBV7-6,many,TRBJ2-1,CASSPTGGNYNEQFF
TRBV29-1,few,TRBJ1-1,CSVRGRGFLTEAFF
TRBV10-3,.,TRBJ1-2,CAIKGSYGYTF
TRBV5-1,many,TRBJ2-7,CASSTTTEGWGEQYF
TRBV5-4,few,TRBJ1-4,CASSPSAKRTEKLFF
TRBV7-3,.,TRBJ2-3,CASSSWSGSTKGTDTQYF
TRBV19,.,TRBJ1-1,CASPHARGAYTEAFF
TRBV7-3,.,TRBJ2-2,CASSSLGTQNTGELFF
TRBV7-2,.,TRBJ1-2,CASSLASYKVNYGYTF
TRBV6-5,.,TRBJ2-2,CAGSLGAGELFF
TRBV28,.,TRBJ2-7,CASSTRGAYEQYF
TRBV5-1,.,TRBJ2-6,CASSFGTANSGANVLTF
TRBV7-8,few,TRBJ1-2,CASSRLLVGYTF
TRBV11-2,few,TRBJ2-7,CASSLGQGAFYEQYF
TRBV20-1,.,TRBJ2-7,CSARDGPYEQYF
TRBV6-5,few,TRBJ2-6,CASSLEGPNSGANVLTF
TRBV11-2,.,TRBJ2-3,CASRKPLTDTQYF
TRBV7-2,few,TRBJ2-5,CASSPTFGGGSRETQYF
TRBV7-2,few,TRBJ1-6,CASSFLRGGNSPLHF
TRBV5-1,few,TRBJ1-2,CASSRYIGDYGYTF
TRBV11-2,few,TRBJ2-3,CASSIATGRPSTDTQYF
TRBV6-6,.,TRBJ1-4,CASNSIRGEKLFF
TRBV7-9,.,TRBJ2-1,CASSFRATSGGKDNEQFF
TRBV11-2,many,TRBJ1-6,CASSSTENSPLHF
TRBV12-3/TRBV12-4,few,TRBJ1-2,CASSFGRASPYGYTF
TRBV20-1,few,TRBJ1-2,CSASRPRPPYGYTF
TRBV5-1,few,TRBJ2-2,CASSFGTSTGELFF
TRBV5-1,many,TRBJ2-1,CASSLENEQFF
TRBV2,.,TRBJ1-4,CASIGGVLPTNEKLFF
TRBV7-3,.,TRBJ1-1,CASRLRQDTEAFF
TRBV5-1,few,TRBJ2-3,CASSLNQRGTDTQYF